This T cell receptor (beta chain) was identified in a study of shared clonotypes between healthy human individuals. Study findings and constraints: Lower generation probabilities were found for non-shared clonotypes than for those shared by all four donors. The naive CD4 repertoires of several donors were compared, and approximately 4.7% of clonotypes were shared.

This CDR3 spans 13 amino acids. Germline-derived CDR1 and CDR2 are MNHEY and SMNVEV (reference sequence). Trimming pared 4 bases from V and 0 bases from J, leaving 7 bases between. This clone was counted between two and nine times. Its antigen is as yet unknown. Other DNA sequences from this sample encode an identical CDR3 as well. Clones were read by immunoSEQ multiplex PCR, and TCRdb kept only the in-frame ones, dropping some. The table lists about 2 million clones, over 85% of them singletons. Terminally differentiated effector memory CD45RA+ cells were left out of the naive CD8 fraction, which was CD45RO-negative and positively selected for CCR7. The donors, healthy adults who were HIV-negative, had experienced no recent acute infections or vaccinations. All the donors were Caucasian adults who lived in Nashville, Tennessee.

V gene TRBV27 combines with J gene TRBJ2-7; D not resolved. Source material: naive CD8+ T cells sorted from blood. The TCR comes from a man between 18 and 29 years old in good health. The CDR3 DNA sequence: TGTGCCAGCAGTTCCGGGCCCTCCTACGAGCAGTACTTC. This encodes CASSSGPSYEQYF.